A selection of T cell receptor beta chains follows, all from one sample in a study of control samples from healthy donors and cancer patients. TCRdb's table, derived via immunoSEQ multiplex PCR, lists solely in-frame clones and lacks some. The table shows over 85,000 clones, with approximately 84% occurring only once. The sequencing input was PBMCs. The receptors were gathered from a man aged 65 to 85 with lung cancer. The CDR3 runs from the conserved cysteine through the conserved F or W. Rows give clone size only sometimes, using once, few, many, or a class for an expanded clone.

.	TRBV27	TRBJ1-2	CVSSLRPRTGMDGYTF
.	TRBV18	TRBJ2-2	CASSPNPSAGELFF
.	TRBV7-2	TRBJ2-7	CASRTAGTVKTYEQYF
.	TRBV10-1	TRBJ2-7	CASSDLGYEQYF
.	TRBV19	TRBJ2-3	CASRKSRLAGGPGDTQYF
.	TRBV6-5	TRBJ1-2	CASSPRGGLIDGYTF
.	TRBV20-1	TRBJ2-2	CSASPSRGDTGELFF
once	TRBV7-9	TRBJ2-3	CASSPSERGRDTQYF
.	TRBV7-9	TRBJ2-3	CASSEGLAGGRIDTQYF
.	TRBV28	TRBJ1-3	CASTPDRVGGNTIYF
.	TRBV5-1	TRBJ1-2	CASSLKGEGVGYTF
.	TRBV20-1	TRBJ2-7	CSASNAEQYF
.	TRBV5-4	TRBJ2-1	CASSLAGGAYNEQFF
.	TRBV19	TRBJ1-1	CASSISYLNTEAFF
.	TRBV7-6	TRBJ1-2	CASSSSPGTGDGYTF
.	TRBV9	TRBJ1-2	CASSVGQGSSYGYTF
once	TRBV2	TRBJ2-3	CATEGGGADTQYF
.	TRBV7-3	TRBJ2-1	CASSPPGTSYNEQFF
.	TRBV30	TRBJ2-7	CAWSDRDEQYF
.	TRBV7-8	TRBJ2-7	CASSFATGKGEQYF
.	TRBV11-3	TRBJ2-1	CASSTRTSGGGDRNEQFF
.	TRBV28	TRBJ1-5	CASSPQSSNQPQHF
.	TRBV9	TRBJ1-4	CASSPDGGEEKLFF
.	TRBV6-2/TRBV6-3	TRBJ1-6	CASSYWQVNSPLHF